The T cell receptor (beta chain) described here comes from a study of blood T cells in healthy people across ages. Study observations and caveats: Bulk PBMC profiling left naive and antigen-experienced comparisons inconclusive.

Sample-barcoded 5' priming and a J-beta primer mix drove a second PCR of about 7 to 12 cycles. TCRdb processed the 5' RACE reads anew with MiXCR; each CDR3 protein has one entry. Here the sample spans 250,000 to 300,000 distinct CDR3 sequences, 27% being singletons. Points on this clonotype: What it binds is not known.

CDR3 size: 13 residues. CDR1 and CDR2 from the germline V gene are DFQATT and SNEGSKA (reference sequence). Trimming stripped 5 bases from V and 11 bases from J, with 21 bases between. The source material was blood. The rearrangement uses TRBV20-1 and TRBJ2-5; the D is unclear. This TCR came from a woman between 65 and 79 years old in good health. This CDR3 is CSAEEGLLGEQYF. As DNA, the CDR3 is TGCAGTGCTGAGGAAGGCTTATTGGGTGAGCAGTACTTC.